A selection of T cell receptor beta chains follows, all from one sample in a study of shared clonotypes between healthy human individuals. Clones were read by immunoSEQ multiplex PCR, and TCRdb kept only the in-frame ones, dropping some. The sample lists roughly 1,800,000 clones, about 95% occurring once. The sample was naive CD8+ T cells sorted from blood. These receptors came from a man aged 18 to 30 in good health. The CDR3 runs from the conserved cysteine through the conserved F or W. The D gene is left open where the match is weak. Some rows mark clone size as missing; the rest say once, few, many or name a class of expanded clone.

>-|TRBD1|TRBV2|15|TRBJ2-5
TGTGCCAGCGCTGAAGACCCAGGGGGCGAGGAGACCCAGTACTTC
CASAEDPGGEETQYF
>-|-|TRBV11-2|14|TRBJ2-2
TGTGCCAGCAGCTTAGAATTTGGCACCGGGGAGCTGTTTTTT
CASSLEFGTGELFF
>-|TRBD1|TRBV6-5|14|TRBJ2-7
TGTGCCAGCAGTTACAGCGGGACAGGGACCGAGCAGTACTTC
CASSYSGTGTEQYF
>-|-|TRBV5-1|13|TRBJ2-7
TGCGCCAGCAGCCCGGGGGATGCCTACGAGCAGTACTTC
CASSPGDAYEQYF
>-|-|TRBV4-1|18|TRBJ1-1
TGCGCCAGCAGCCACTCCATGGGGGACACAGGTATGAACACTGAAGCTTTCTTT
CASSHSMGDTGMNTEAFF
>-|-|TRBV6-6|13|TRBJ1-1
TGTGCCAGCACCCTTACGGGGAACACTGAAGCTTTCTTT
CASTLTGNTEAFF
>-|TRBD2|TRBV4-1|19|TRBJ2-1
TGCGCCAGCAGCCAAGGGGGGGCTAGCGGGAGACAGGGTTACAATGAGCAGTTCTTC
CASSQGGASGRQGYNEQFF
>-|TRBD2|TRBV7-9|13|TRBJ2-7
TGTGCCAGCAGCTTACTAGCGGGATACGAGCAGTACTTC
CASSLLAGYEQYF
>once|-|TRBV5-5|13|TRBJ2-7
TGTGCCAGCAGCTTGGAAGGGTCTGGGGAGCAGTACTTC
CASSLEGSGEQYF
>-|-|TRBV27|16|TRBJ2-1
TGTGCCAGCAGTACAACCGGGCCCAGGACTTATCTTGAGCAGTTCTTC
CASSTTGPRTYLEQFF
>once|-|TRBV28|15|TRBJ1-5
TGTGCCAGCAGTTTTGAGGGAAGGGGCAATCAGCCCCAGCATTTT
CASSFEGRGNQPQHF
>-|TRBD2|TRBV5-1|17|TRBJ2-1
TGCGCCAGCAGCTTGGATCCGAGACTAGCGGGGGGGAATGAGCAGTTCTTC
CASSLDPRLAGGNEQFF
>-|-|TRBV15|15|TRBJ2-7
TGTGCCACCAGCAGAGATAGGGTCTACTCCTACGAGCAGTACTTC
CATSRDRVYSYEQYF
>once|TRBD2|TRBV5-4|16|TRBJ2-5
TGTGCCAGCAGCTCTCCTAGCGGGAGGACGCAAGAGACCCAGTACTTC
CASSSPSGRTQETQYF
>-|-|TRBV5-6|12|TRBJ1-1
TGTGCCAGCAGCTTGTTTCCCACTGAAGCTTTCTTT
CASSLFPTEAFF
>-|-|TRBV11-2|18|TRBJ2-2
TGTGCCAGCAGCCTAGGGTACATAGGCGTAGCGAACACCGGGGAGCTGTTTTTT
CASSLGYIGVANTGELFF
>-|TRBD1|TRBV13|16|TRBJ2-7
TGTGCCAGCAGCTTAGGTGAGGGGGCTAGCTCCTACGAGCAGTACTTC
CASSLGEGASSYEQYF
>-|-|TRBV9|12|TRBJ2-7
TGTGCCAGCAGCGGGGGGCCGGGCGAGCAGTACTTC
CASSGGPGEQYF
>-|-|TRBV2|11|TRBJ1-1
TGTGCCAGCAAAGACGTGACTGAAGCTTTCTTT
CASKDVTEAFF
>-|-|TRBV29-1|14|TRBJ1-2
TGCAGCGTTGATCGGGGGGTTGCTAACTATGGCTACACCTTC
CSVDRGVANYGYTF
>-|-|TRBV6-6|15|TRBJ2-1
TGTGCCAGCAGCCATAGCGGAAGCTCCTACAATGAGCAGTTCTTC
CASSHSGSSYNEQFF
>once|TRBD1|TRBV27|15|TRBJ1-2
TGTGCCAGCAGATTGACAGGGGACCCTAACTATGGCTACACCTTC
CASRLTGDPNYGYTF
>-|-|TRBV7-9|14|TRBJ1-1
TGTGCCAGCAGCTTAGTTGCTGCGAACACTGAAGCTTTCTTT
CASSLVAANTEAFF
>-|-|TRBV5-4|12|TRBJ1-1
TGTGCCAGCAGCTTAGGGACATCCGAAGCTTTCTTT
CASSLGTSEAFF
>-|-|TRBV5-6|13|TRBJ2-2
TGTGCCAGCAGCTTGAGAGGGGCCGGGGAGCTGTTTTTT
CASSLRGAGELFF
>few|-|TRBV18|15|TRBJ2-7
TGTGCCAGCTCCCCCCTAACAGGCCTCTCCTACGAGCAGTACTTC
CASSPLTGLSYEQYF
>few|-|TRBV6-1|12|TRBJ1-2
TGTGCCACAGCAACCGGTAACTATGGCTACACCTTC
CATATGNYGYTF